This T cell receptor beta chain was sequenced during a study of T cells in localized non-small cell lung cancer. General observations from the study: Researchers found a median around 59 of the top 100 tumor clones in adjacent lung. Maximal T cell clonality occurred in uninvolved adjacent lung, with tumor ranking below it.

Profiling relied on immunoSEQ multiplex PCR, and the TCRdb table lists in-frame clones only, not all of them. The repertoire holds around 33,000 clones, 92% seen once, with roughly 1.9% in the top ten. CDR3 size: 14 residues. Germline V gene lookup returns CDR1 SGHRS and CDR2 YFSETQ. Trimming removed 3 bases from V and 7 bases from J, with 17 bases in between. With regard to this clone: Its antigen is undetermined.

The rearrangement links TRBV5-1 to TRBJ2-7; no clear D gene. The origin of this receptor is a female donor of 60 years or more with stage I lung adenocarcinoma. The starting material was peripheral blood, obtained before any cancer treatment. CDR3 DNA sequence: TGCGCCAGCAGCTCAGCTGGCCCAATGGGGGAGCAGTACTTC. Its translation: CASSSAGPMGEQYF.